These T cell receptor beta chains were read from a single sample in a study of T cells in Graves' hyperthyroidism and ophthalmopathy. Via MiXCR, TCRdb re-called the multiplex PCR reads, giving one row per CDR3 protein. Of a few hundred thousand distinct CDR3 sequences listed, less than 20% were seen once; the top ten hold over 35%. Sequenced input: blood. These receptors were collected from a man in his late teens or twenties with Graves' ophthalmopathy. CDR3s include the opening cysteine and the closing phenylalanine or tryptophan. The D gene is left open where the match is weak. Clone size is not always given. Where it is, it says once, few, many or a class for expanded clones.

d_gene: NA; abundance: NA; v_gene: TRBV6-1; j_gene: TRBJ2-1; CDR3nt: TGTGCCAGCAGTGAAGAGGCTCTCCCGAGCCATGAGCAGTTCTTC; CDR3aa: CASSEEALPSHEQFF
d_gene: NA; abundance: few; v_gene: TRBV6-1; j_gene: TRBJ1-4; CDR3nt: TGTGCCAGCAGTGAAGCGGTTGGGGCCGCTAATGAAAAACTGTTTTTT; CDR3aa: CASSEAVGAANEKLFF
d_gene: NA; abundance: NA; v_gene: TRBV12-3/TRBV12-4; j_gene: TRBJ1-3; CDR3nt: TGTGCCAGCGGGGTTGTGGGGGGGGCAGGAAACACCATATATTTT; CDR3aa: CASGVVGGAGNTIYF
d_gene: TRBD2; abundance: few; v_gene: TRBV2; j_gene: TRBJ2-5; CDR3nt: TGTGCCAGCAGTCCCGGGACTAGCGGGCGGGGGGTGGAGACCCAGTACTTC; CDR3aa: CASSPGTSGRGVETQYF
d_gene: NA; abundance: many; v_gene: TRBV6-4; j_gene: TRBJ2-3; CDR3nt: TGTGCCAGCAGCCCCGGGGGGCCTACAGATACGCAGTATTTT; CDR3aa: CASSPGGPTDTQYF
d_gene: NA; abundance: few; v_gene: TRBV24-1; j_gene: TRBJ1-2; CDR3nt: TGTGCCACCAGTGACCCGACCGCAGCGCGAGGTGGCTACACCTTC; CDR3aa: CATSDPTAARGGYTF
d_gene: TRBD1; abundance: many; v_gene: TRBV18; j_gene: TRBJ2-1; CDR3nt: TGTGCCAGCTCCCGGACAGGGGCCATCAATGAGCAGTTCTTC; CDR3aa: CASSRTGAINEQFF
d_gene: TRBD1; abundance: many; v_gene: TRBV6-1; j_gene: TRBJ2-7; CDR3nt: TGTGCCAGCACCTTGACAGGGGGTTACGAGCAGTACTTC; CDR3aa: CASTLTGGYEQYF
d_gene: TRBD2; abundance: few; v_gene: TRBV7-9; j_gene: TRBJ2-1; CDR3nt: TGTGCCAGCAGTCGGGACTCTAGCGGGGGGGCCTCCTACAATGAGCAGTTCTTC; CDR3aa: CASSRDSSGGASYNEQFF
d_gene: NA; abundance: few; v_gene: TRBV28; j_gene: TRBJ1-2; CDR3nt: TGTGCCAGCAGCGAGACGGGGAGTTATGGCTACACCTTC; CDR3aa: CASSETGSYGYTF
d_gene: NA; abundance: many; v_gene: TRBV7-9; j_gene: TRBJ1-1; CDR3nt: TGTGCCAGCAGCCACCGACAGGAATTAAACACTGAAGCTTTCTTT; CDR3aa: CASSHRQELNTEAFF
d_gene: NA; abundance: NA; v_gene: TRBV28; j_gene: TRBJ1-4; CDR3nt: TGTGCCAGCAGTTTTTCCCGAGGTGAAAAACTGTTTTTT; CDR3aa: CASSFSRGEKLFF
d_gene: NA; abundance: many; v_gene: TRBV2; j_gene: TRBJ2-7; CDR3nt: TGTGCCAGTAATCCCGGGGGCCATCCCTACGAGCAGTACTTC; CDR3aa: CASNPGGHPYEQYF
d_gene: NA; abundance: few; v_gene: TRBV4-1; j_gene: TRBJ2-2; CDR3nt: TGCGCCAGCAGCTTTCAGGGGCCGCCCGGGGAGCTGTTTTTT; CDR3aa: CASSFQGPPGELFF
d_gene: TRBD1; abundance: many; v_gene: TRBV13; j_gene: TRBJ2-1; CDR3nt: TGTGCCAGCAGCCGTACATCAGGGGGCAGTGAGCAGTTCTTC; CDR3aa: CASSRTSGGSEQFF
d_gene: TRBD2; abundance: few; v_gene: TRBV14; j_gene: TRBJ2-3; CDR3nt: TGTGCCAGCAGCCGCCTGACTAGCGGGGCCAGCACAGATACGCAGTATTTT; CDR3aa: CASSRLTSGASTDTQYF
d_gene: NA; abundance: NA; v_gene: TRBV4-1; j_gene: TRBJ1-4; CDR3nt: TGCGCCAGCAGCCGTGTTCCAACCCCCTCAACTAATGAAAAACTGTTTTTT; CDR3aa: CASSRVPTPSTNEKLFF
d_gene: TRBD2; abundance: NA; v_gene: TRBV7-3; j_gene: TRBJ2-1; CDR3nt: TGTGCCAGCAGCCAGTCGTCGGGGGGGGCTTTAGGTGAGCAGTTCTTC; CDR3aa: CASSQSSGGALGEQFF
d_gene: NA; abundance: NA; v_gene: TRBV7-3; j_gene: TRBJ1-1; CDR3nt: TGTGCCAGCAGCTTAACGCATACTCCTGCTGAAGCTTTCTTT; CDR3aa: CASSLTHTPAEAFF
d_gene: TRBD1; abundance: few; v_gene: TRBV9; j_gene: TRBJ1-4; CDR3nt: TGTGCCAGCAGCGAGGGGGTGGACAGGGATAATGAAAAACTGTTTTTT; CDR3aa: CASSEGVDRDNEKLFF
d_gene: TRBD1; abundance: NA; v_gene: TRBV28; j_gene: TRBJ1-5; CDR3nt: TGCGCCACCAGTCTCCCGACAGGGGGCAAGGCTCAGCCCCAGCATTTT; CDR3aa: CATSLPTGGKAQPQHF
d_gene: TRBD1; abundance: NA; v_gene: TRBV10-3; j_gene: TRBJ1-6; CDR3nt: TGTGCCATTACCGAGGGGGCGGCCTATAATTCACCCCTCCACTTT; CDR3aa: CAITEGAAYNSPLHF
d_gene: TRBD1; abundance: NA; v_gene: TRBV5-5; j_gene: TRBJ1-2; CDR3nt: TGTGCCAGCAGCGCAGGGGGCACTGTCTATGGCTACACCTTC; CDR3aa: CASSAGGTVYGYTF
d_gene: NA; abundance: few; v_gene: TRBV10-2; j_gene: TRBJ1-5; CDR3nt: TGCGCCAGCACGGAGGGGGGGGAGCCGCCCCAGCATTTT; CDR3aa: CASTEGGEPPQHF
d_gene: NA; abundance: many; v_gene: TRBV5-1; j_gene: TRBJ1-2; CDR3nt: TGCGCCAGCAGCTTGTCGGCCAGTTCGGGAGGCTACACCTTC; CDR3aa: CASSLSASSGGYTF
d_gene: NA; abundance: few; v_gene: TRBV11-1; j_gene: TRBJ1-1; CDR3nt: TGTGCCAGCAGCAAACCCCCAGGGCCCCAAGCTTTCTTT; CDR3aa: CASSKPPGPQAFF
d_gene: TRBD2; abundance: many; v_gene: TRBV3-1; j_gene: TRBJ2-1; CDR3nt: TGTGCCAGCAGCCAAGGGAATAGCGGGGGCGGGCAGTTCTTC; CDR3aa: CASSQGNSGGGQFF
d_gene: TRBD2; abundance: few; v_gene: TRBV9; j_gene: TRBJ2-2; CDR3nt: TGTGCCAGCAGCATCCGGACTAGCGGTACCGGGGAGCTGTTTTTT; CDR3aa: CASSIRTSGTGELFF
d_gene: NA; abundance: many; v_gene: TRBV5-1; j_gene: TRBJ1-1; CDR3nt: TGCGCCAGCAGCTCCGGGGGGGAGGTGAACACTGAAGCTTTCTTT; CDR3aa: CASSSGGEVNTEAFF
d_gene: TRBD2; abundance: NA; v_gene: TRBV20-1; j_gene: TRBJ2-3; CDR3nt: TGCAGTGCTAGGGGGGCGGGGGGGCTAGGTAGCACAGATACGCAGTATTTT; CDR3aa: CSARGAGGLGSTDTQYF
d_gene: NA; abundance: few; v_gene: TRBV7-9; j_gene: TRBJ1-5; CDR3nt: TGTGCCAGCAGCCGAGGACAGCAGCCCCAGCATTTT; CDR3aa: CASSRGQQPQHF
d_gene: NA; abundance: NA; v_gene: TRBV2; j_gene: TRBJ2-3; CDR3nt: TGTGCCAGCAAACCAGGGTCCACAGATACGCAGTATTTT; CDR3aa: CASKPGSTDTQYF
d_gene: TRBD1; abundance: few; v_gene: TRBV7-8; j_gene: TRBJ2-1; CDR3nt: TGTGCCAGCAGCCCACGGACAGGTTATGAGCAGTTCTTC; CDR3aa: CASSPRTGYEQFF
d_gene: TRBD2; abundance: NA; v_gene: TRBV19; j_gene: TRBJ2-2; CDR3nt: TGTGCCAGTAGTACCGGGACTAGCGAATCCGGGGAGCTGTTTTTT; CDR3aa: CASSTGTSESGELFF
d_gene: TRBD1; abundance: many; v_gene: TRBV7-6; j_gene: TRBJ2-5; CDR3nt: TGTGCCAGCAGCTCCTCCGGGACAGGGGCTCTGTCGACCCAGTACTTC; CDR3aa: CASSSSGTGALSTQYF
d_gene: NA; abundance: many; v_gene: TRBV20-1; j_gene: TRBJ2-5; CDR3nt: TGCAGTGCTAGATGGTCGGGTGAGACCCAGTACTTC; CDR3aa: CSARWSGETQYF
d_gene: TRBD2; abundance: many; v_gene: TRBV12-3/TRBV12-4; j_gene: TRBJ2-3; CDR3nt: TGTGCCAGCGGTGGGCGGGGGGCATCGCGGGCAGATACGCAGTATTTT; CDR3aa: CASGGRGASRADTQYF
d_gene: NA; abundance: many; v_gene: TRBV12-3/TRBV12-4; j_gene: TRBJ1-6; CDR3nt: TGTGCCAGCAAGAGGGGTGATAATTCACCCCTCCACTTT; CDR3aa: CASKRGDNSPLHF
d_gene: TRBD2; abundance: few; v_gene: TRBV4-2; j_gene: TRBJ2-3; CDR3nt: TGTGCCAGCAGCCAAGTTCCGGCGGGGGGGCTGACAGATACGCAGTATTTT; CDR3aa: CASSQVPAGGLTDTQYF
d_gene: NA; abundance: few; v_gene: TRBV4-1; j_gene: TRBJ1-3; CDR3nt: TGCGCCAGCAGCCAAGATGTTAACACTGGAAACACCATATATTTT; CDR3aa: CASSQDVNTGNTIYF